This TCR beta chain was sequenced in a study of blood T cell repertoires in COVID-19. As for the study in general: Whether acute or convalescent, the COVID-19 samples came from the United States, Italy and Spain.

Clones were sequenced by immunoSEQ multiplex PCR, and TCRdb holds only the in-frame ones, with some missing. This sample carries roughly 150,000 clones, 70% to 90% of them seen once, and the ten largest clones take 11%. This CDR3 region has 14 residues. Trimming left V 4 bases short and J 8 bases short, with 18 bases between. In germline, CDR1 is SGDLS, CDR2 YYNGEE. This receptor was identified in a human donor in a cohort sampled during active COVID-19. V and J are TRBV9 and TRBJ1-1; TRBD1 is a possible D gene (6 bases). What was sequenced was peripheral blood. The chain's CDR3 is CASSPSGTLTEAFF. The CDR3 region has the DNA TGTGCCAGCAGCCCCTCCGGGACACTAACAGAAGCTTTCTTT.